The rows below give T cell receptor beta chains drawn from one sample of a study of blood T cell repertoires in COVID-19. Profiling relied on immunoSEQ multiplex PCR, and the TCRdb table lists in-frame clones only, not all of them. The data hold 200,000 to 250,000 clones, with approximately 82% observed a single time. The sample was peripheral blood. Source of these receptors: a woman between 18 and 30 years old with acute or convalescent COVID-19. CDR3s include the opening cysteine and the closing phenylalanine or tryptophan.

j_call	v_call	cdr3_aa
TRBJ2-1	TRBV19	CASSTQPGQLYNEQFF
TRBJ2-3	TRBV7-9	CASSVAGGPTDTQYF
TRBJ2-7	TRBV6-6	CASSPSGERAPYEQYF
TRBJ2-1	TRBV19	CASNRVGYNEQFF
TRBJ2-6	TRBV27	CASSLYPPNSGANVLTF
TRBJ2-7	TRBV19	CASSHRTSGSYEQYF
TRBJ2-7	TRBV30	CAWSVRYGEEQYF
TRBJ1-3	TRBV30	CAWSVSGPVNTIYF
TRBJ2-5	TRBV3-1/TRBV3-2	CASSRKDWQETQYF
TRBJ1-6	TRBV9	CASSVGQNSPLHF
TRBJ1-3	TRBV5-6	CASSLPDRTSGNTIYF
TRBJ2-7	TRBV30	CAWSPWKEGQYF
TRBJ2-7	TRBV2	CASSETWTSDYEQYF
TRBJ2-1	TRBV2	CASRGSGISYSEQFF
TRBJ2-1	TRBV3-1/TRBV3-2	CASSQVPRRSPYNEQFF
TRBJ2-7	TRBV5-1	CASTGTGSPSEQYF
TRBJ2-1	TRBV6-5	CASSYSVVDEQFF
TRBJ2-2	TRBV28	CASSFARASGKDGELFF
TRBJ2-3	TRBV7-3	CASSLSGRSTDTQYF
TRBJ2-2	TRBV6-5	CASRPPGAGPGELFF
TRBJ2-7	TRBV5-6	CASSLEPDYYEQYF
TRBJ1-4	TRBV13	CASSRPGRFEKLFF
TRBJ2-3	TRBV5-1	CASSFGLAGGGGDTQYF
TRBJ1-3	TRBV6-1	CASSETGFRNTIYF
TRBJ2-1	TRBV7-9	CASSFPTSAAEQFF
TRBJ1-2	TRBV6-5	CASSYSGGLGYGYTF
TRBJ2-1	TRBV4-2	CASSQGGRTYNEQFF
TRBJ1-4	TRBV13	CASSSSTGNEKLFF
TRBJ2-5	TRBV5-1	CASSPSTDQETQYF
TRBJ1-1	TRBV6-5	CAAAGAINTEAFF
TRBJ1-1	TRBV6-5	CASSRTGLTEAFF
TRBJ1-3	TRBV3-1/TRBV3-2	CASSHQGSSGNTIYF
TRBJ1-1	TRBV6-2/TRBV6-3	CASSYAGQLNTEAFF
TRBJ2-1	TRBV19	CASSIEKRPYNEQFF
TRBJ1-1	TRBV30	CAWGEDRGLEAFF
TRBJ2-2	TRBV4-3	CASSRARAANTGELFF
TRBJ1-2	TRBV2	CASSERTHYGYTF
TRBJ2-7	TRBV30	CAWRRGTGGSYEQYF
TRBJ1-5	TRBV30	CAWSGGQARSNQPQHF
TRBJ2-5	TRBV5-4	CASSLSPGSVETQYF
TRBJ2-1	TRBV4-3	CASSRTGASGYNEQFF
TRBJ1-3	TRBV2	CASTVGGDSGNTIYF
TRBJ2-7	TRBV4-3	CASSQGTSVAYEQYF
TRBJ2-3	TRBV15	CATSRAPGLAGVGDTDTQYF
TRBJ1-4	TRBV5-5	CASSWGPNEKLFF
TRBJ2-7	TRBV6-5	CASSSELNEQYF
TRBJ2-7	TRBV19	CASTDGTSGIYEQYF
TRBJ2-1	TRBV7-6	CASSLAGGEQFF
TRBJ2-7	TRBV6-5	CASSFRGYEQYF